This T cell receptor (beta chain) was sequenced in a study of cytomegalovirus exposure and HLA in healthy donors. Libraries were prepared by immunoSEQ multiplex PCR; TCRdb keeps only in-frame clonotypes and omits some of them. The sample consists of roughly 150,000 clones, around 84% of them appearing once. This clone was seen a handful of times. One end of the junction does not line up with germline, which may come from a read error. The sequence came from a man aged 18 to 29 in good health and CMV-seropositive. Sequenced material: PBMCs.

The CDR3 nucleotides read TGTGCCAGCTCACCCCGTTTGTCGGGTCACACCGATTTC. This codes for CASSPRLSGHTDF. This chain links TRBV18 with TRBJ1-2; D not certain. CDR3 length: 13 amino acids. CDR1 and CDR2 (germline): KGHSH, LQKENI.